This TCR beta chain was identified in a study of OX40 agonist ivuxolimab in advanced cancers. V was clipped by 8 bases and J by 2 bases, with 12 bases between them. The CDR3 is 13 amino acids. The germline V gene encodes CDR1 SNHLY and CDR2 FYNNEI. Systemic immunosuppression or autoimmune disease history was grounds to exclude patients. Some clones are missing from TCRdb's copy, which holds only in-frame ones; the method was immunoSEQ multiplex PCR. Of roughly 86,000 clones listed, 90% are singletons. The TCR was taken from an adult with an advanced solid tumor such as melanoma, head and neck, liver or kidney cancer. Here the sequenced sample was CD4+ or CD8+ T cells sorted from blood, taken in a trial of the OX40 agonist ivuxolimab. The chain uses TRBV2 and TRBJ1-1; D gene ambiguous. In DNA form, the CDR3 reads TGTGCCAGCTGCATCGGCGCAAACACTGAAGCTTTCTTT. Encoded protein: CASCIGANTEAFF.